The entry below gives a single T cell receptor beta chain sequence along with its context. Repertoires were generated with immunoSEQ multiplex PCR, while TCRdb's copy carries only in-frame clones and drops some. Of fewer than 500,000 clones detected, roughly 80% appear once; the ten largest clones hold 1.1%. The data originate from a study of blood T cell repertoires in COVID-19. In the study overall: COVID-19 samples, acute and convalescent, were from the United States, Italy and Spain. In each case, the material was cDNA or gDNA derived from T cells, B-cell-depleted T cells, or PBMCs.

Per the germline V gene, CDR1 is MNHNY and CDR2 is SVGAGI (reference sequence). The CDR3 runs to 13 residues. The V and J ends lost 11 bases and 10 bases, in that order; junction bases with no gene match: 11. The TCR comes from a human donor with acute or convalescent COVID-19. The donor label of this sample is uncertain. The genes are TRBV6-6 and TRBJ1-6; 7 positions agree with TRBD1. The sequenced material came from peripheral blood. CDR3 DNA sequence: TGTGCCGGATCGACAGGGCGTGGGTCACCCCTCCACTTT. This codes for CAGSTGRGSPLHF.